This TCR beta chain was captured in a study of shared clonotypes between healthy human individuals. Several immunoSEQ plates held equal portions of the genomic DNA taken from each subset. Sequencing was performed with immunoSEQ multiplex PCR; in TCRdb, only in-frame clones are kept and a portion is missing. The table records over 2 million clones, roughly 94% of them present only once. Negatively enriched CD4+ T cells were divided by CD45RA into naive and memory. V shed 4 bases and J shed 4 bases, with 14 bases lying between them. The CDR3 length is 14 residues. CDR1 is SGHRS, CDR2 YFSETQ, per germline.

The TCR sequence derives from a man between 18 and 29 years old in good health. The J gene is TRBJ2-5, the V gene TRBV5-1; D is perhaps TRBD2 (7 bases). Specimen: naive CD4+ T cells sorted from blood. Subset in this sample: CD45RA+ positively selected. The CDR3 loop reads CASSPLRGGETQYF. CDR3 coding DNA: TGCGCCAGCAGCCCGCTTAGGGGGGGAGAGACCCAGTACTTC. Full variable domain (rest looked up from reference TRBV5-1 and TRBJ2-5): KAGVTQTPRYLIKTRGQQVTLSCSPISGHRSVSWYQQTPGQGLQFLFEYFSETQRNKGNFPGRFSGRQFSNSRSEMNVSTLELGDSALYLCASSPLRGGETQYFGPGTRLLVL.